This T cell receptor (beta chain) was sequenced during a study of metastatic and nonmetastatic thyroid tumors. Across the study: Repertoire comparison spanned blood and tumor or nodule tissue of malignant and benign thyroid patients.

Study results and limitations: Within blood and tumor, benign nodules reportedly had significantly lower TCR beta diversity than malignant thyroid tumors did.

No treatment had been given to any patient before thyroid surgery. Authors' analysis steps: A distant-metastasis classifier for papillary thyroid cancer was built using CDR3 differences across clinicopathological groups. With MiXCR, TCRdb called clones anew from the PCR reads. These V and J calls originate from TCRdb's pipeline instead of the authors' own analysis. This table holds fewer than 25,000 clones, roughly 15% found once. The CDR3 length is 20 residues. Germline CDR1 and CDR2: SGHAT and FQNNGV. V was clipped by 2 bases and J by 0 bases, with 20 bases between them. This clone counts as medium-sized. Its antigen remains unidentified.

This TCR was sampled from a female donor with papillary thyroid cancer or a benign thyroid nodule (not recorded which). Some clones in this sample may be carry-over from other donors' samples. The chain combines TRBV11-2 with TRBJ2-6; D is tentatively TRBD1 or TRBD2 (5 bases each). The sequencing sample was made of blood. CDR3 amino acids: CASSLHTQWGTSSGANVLTF. CDR3 coding DNA: TGTGCCAGCAGCTTACATACTCAGTGGGGGACCAGCTCTGGGGCCAACGTCCTGACTTTC.